This TCR beta chain comes out of a study of blood T cell repertoires in COVID-19. Study-level information: Material from acute and convalescent COVID-19 was sourced from the United States, Italy and Spain. PBMCs, B-cell-depleted T cells, or T cells were the source of the cDNA or gDNA that made up the material.

V was shortened by 3 bases and J by 0 bases, with 11 bases between the two germline ends. Germline CDR1 reads MNHNY; CDR2 reads SVGAGI (reference sequence). The CDR3 spans 15 residues. In the study's own analysis: The authors estimated nucleated cell counts from reference gene primer amplification. Method: immunoSEQ multiplex PCR; TCRdb's copy keeps in-frame clones and lacks some. From that table come the V and J calls and clone size; the DNA was used to work out D and trimming. The sample lists some 150,000 clones, around 87% occurring once. There are a few counts of this clone. V is TRBV6-6 and J is TRBJ1-2; unclear D gene. The receptor comes from a human donor in a cohort sampled during active COVID-19. Sequences were obtained from peripheral blood. For the CDR3, the DNA is TGTGCCAGCAGTTATCAGGATCTATCTAACTATGGCTACACCTTC. It codes for CASSYQDLSNYGYTF.